This is a list of T cell receptor beta chains from one sample in a study of T cell repertoires in aging, cancer and after chemotherapy. Via MiXCR, TCRdb re-called the multiplex PCR reads, giving one row per CDR3 protein. The sample contains hundreds of distinct CDR3 sequences, about 20% of which appear only once. The sample was blood. These receptors were collected from a human donor with a blood cancer. CDR3s include the opening cysteine and the closing phenylalanine or tryptophan. A D gene is named only where the DNA matches it firmly. Rows may omit the clone size; those that give it use once, few, many or a size class.

D gene: .; V gene: TRBV7-9; clone size: few; J gene: TRBJ2-7; CDR3 protein: CASSLTRTASYEQYF; CDR3 DNA: TGTGCCAGCAGCTTAACAAGGACGGCCTCCTACGAGCAGTACTTC
D gene: .; V gene: TRBV29-1; clone size: large; J gene: TRBJ2-5; CDR3 protein: CSVDGPIPYQETQYF; CDR3 DNA: TGCAGCGTTGATGGGCCGATCCCCTACCAAGAGACCCAGTACTTC
D gene: .; V gene: TRBV19; clone size: large; J gene: TRBJ2-2; CDR3 protein: CASSIGTGELFF; CDR3 DNA: TGTGCCAGTAGTATCGGCACCGGGGAGCTGTTTTTT
D gene: TRBD1; V gene: TRBV4-3; clone size: .; J gene: TRBJ1-2; CDR3 protein: CASSQEDRGNYGYTF; CDR3 DNA: TGCGCCAGCAGCCAAGAGGACAGGGGAAACTATGGCTACACCTTC
D gene: TRBD1; V gene: TRBV19; clone size: large; J gene: TRBJ2-3; CDR3 protein: CASSIERGLRTDTQYF; CDR3 DNA: TGTGCCAGTAGTATCGAAAGGGGGCTTAGAACAGATACGCAGTATTTT
D gene: TRBD1; V gene: TRBV20-1; clone size: .; J gene: TRBJ2-2; CDR3 protein: CSAPGQGNRELFF; CDR3 DNA: TGCAGTGCTCCTGGACAGGGGAACAGGGAGCTGTTTTTT
D gene: .; V gene: TRBV28; clone size: medium-sized; J gene: TRBJ2-2; CDR3 protein: CASKRGNTGELFF; CDR3 DNA: TGTGCCAGCAAACGGGGGAACACCGGGGAGCTGTTTTTT
D gene: .; V gene: TRBV30; clone size: medium-sized; J gene: TRBJ1-5; CDR3 protein: CAWSGQRNQPQHF; CDR3 DNA: TGTGCCTGGAGTGGGCAACGCAATCAGCCCCAGCATTTT
D gene: TRBD1; V gene: TRBV5-6; clone size: medium-sized; J gene: TRBJ2-6; CDR3 protein: CASSSILTGFRGANVLTF; CDR3 DNA: TGTGCCAGCAGCTCCATATTGACAGGGTTCCGTGGGGCCAACGTCCTGACTTTC
D gene: TRBD1; V gene: TRBV7-2; clone size: medium-sized; J gene: TRBJ1-1; CDR3 protein: CASSSDRGWGTEAFF; CDR3 DNA: TGTGCCAGCAGCTCGGACAGGGGATGGGGGACTGAAGCTTTCTTT
D gene: .; V gene: TRBV10-3; clone size: few; J gene: TRBJ1-2; CDR3 protein: CAIRKDDWGYTF; CDR3 DNA: TGTGCCATCAGGAAGGACGACTGGGGCTACACCTTC
D gene: TRBD1; V gene: TRBV6-5; clone size: medium-sized; J gene: TRBJ1-1; CDR3 protein: CASSYSWITGAVTEAFF; CDR3 DNA: TGTGCCAGCAGTTACTCGTGGATCACAGGGGCGGTCACTGAAGCTTTCTTT
D gene: .; V gene: TRBV7-9; clone size: medium-sized; J gene: TRBJ2-1; CDR3 protein: CASSLGMGLAYNEQFF; CDR3 DNA: TGTGCCAGCAGCTTAGGGATGGGACTGGCCTACAATGAGCAGTTCTTC
D gene: TRBD1; V gene: TRBV20-1; clone size: few; J gene: TRBJ1-3; CDR3 protein: CSAREWRTGHSGNTIYF; CDR3 DNA: TGCAGTGCTAGAGAGTGGAGGACAGGCCACTCTGGAAACACCATATATTTT
D gene: .; V gene: TRBV6-1; clone size: .; J gene: TRBJ2-7; CDR3 protein: CASSEWGPGYEQYF; CDR3 DNA: TGTGCCAGCAGTGAATGGGGGCCGGGGTACGAGCAGTACTTC
D gene: .; V gene: TRBV27; clone size: medium-sized; J gene: TRBJ2-3; CDR3 protein: CASSFHGTDTQYF; CDR3 DNA: TGTGCCAGCAGTTTTCATGGCACAGATACGCAGTATTTT
D gene: .; V gene: TRBV6-5; clone size: medium-sized; J gene: TRBJ2-1; CDR3 protein: CASSPDGSKGLSYNEQFF; CDR3 DNA: TGTGCCAGCAGCCCGGACGGGAGCAAGGGCTTATCCTACAATGAGCAGTTCTTC
D gene: .; V gene: TRBV29-1; clone size: large; J gene: TRBJ1-2; CDR3 protein: CSGWAYGYTF; CDR3 DNA: TGCAGCGGCTGGGCCTATGGCTACACCTTC
D gene: .; V gene: TRBV19; clone size: large; J gene: TRBJ1-1; CDR3 protein: CASSIWQNTEAFF; CDR3 DNA: TGTGCCAGTAGTATCTGGCAGAACACTGAAGCTTTCTTT
D gene: .; V gene: TRBV19; clone size: hyperexpanded; J gene: TRBJ1-1; CDR3 protein: CASSIDPDGLNTEAFF; CDR3 DNA: TGTGCCAGTAGTATAGATCCGGACGGGCTGAACACTGAAGCTTTCTTT
D gene: TRBD2; V gene: TRBV20-1; clone size: .; J gene: TRBJ2-3; CDR3 protein: CSALPSGGDSNTQYF; CDR3 DNA: TGCAGTGCTCTTCCTAGCGGGGGGGACTCTAATACGCAGTATTTT
D gene: .; V gene: TRBV25-1; clone size: few; J gene: TRBJ2-1; CDR3 protein: CASSVILNEQFF; CDR3 DNA: TGTGCCAGCAGTGTCATCCTCAATGAGCAGTTCTTC
D gene: TRBD2; V gene: TRBV27; clone size: medium-sized; J gene: TRBJ2-1; CDR3 protein: CASSLLAGSPEQFF; CDR3 DNA: TGTGCCAGCAGTTTACTAGCGGGAAGCCCTGAGCAGTTCTTC
D gene: .; V gene: TRBV18; clone size: large; J gene: TRBJ2-2; CDR3 protein: CASSKTGDHTGELFF; CDR3 DNA: TGTGCCAGCTCAAAGACGGGGGACCACACCGGGGAGCTGTTTTTT
D gene: .; V gene: TRBV28; clone size: .; J gene: TRBJ2-3; CDR3 protein: CASSLAMGQGTQYF; CDR3 DNA: TGTGCCAGCAGTTTGGCGATGGGGCAGGGGACGCAGTATTTT
D gene: TRBD1; V gene: TRBV18; clone size: medium-sized; J gene: TRBJ1-1; CDR3 protein: CASSPGQGVEGAFF; CDR3 DNA: TGTGCCAGCTCACCTGGACAGGGGGTTGAGGGGGCTTTCTTT
D gene: TRBD1; V gene: TRBV6-5; clone size: .; J gene: TRBJ2-1; CDR3 protein: CASSYSGQGNNEQFF; CDR3 DNA: TGTGCCAGCAGTTACTCCGGACAGGGGAACAATGAGCAGTTCTTC
D gene: .; V gene: TRBV6-2/TRBV6-3; clone size: large; J gene: TRBJ1-1; CDR3 protein: CASSYQGTTEAFF; CDR3 DNA: TGTGCCAGCAGTTATCAGGGTACCACTGAAGCTTTCTTT
D gene: TRBD2; V gene: TRBV30; clone size: large; J gene: TRBJ2-1; CDR3 protein: CAWSVWGGRNEQFF; CDR3 DNA: TGTGCCTGGAGTGTTTGGGGGGGACGAAATGAGCAGTTCTTC
D gene: .; V gene: TRBV11-3; clone size: large; J gene: TRBJ1-3; CDR3 protein: CASSGAQDGNTIYF; CDR3 DNA: TGTGCCAGCAGCGGGGCCCAGGATGGAAACACCATATATTTT
D gene: .; V gene: TRBV10-3; clone size: few; J gene: TRBJ1-1; CDR3 protein: CAISESGLKGGTEAFF; CDR3 DNA: TGTGCCATCAGTGAGTCGGGGCTAAAGGGGGGAACTGAAGCTTTCTTT
D gene: .; V gene: TRBV4-2; clone size: few; J gene: TRBJ1-4; CDR3 protein: CASSPRLAWEKLFF; CDR3 DNA: TGTGCCAGCAGCCCCCGTTTGGCCTGGGAAAAACTGTTTTTT
D gene: TRBD2; V gene: TRBV20-1; clone size: .; J gene: TRBJ2-6; CDR3 protein: CSAEGSGRYGANVLTF; CDR3 DNA: TGCAGTGCAGAGGGTAGCGGGAGGTATGGGGCCAACGTCCTGACTTTC
D gene: TRBD1; V gene: TRBV10-3; clone size: few; J gene: TRBJ1-1; CDR3 protein: CATSVPGQGRTEAFF; CDR3 DNA: TGTGCCACTTCGGTCCCGGGACAGGGACGAACTGAAGCTTTCTTT
D gene: .; V gene: TRBV18; clone size: medium-sized; J gene: TRBJ1-2; CDR3 protein: CASSLPTESYGYTF; CDR3 DNA: TGTGCCAGCTCACTGCCGACGGAGTCCTATGGCTACACCTTC
D gene: .; V gene: TRBV29-1; clone size: .; J gene: TRBJ2-3; CDR3 protein: CSVAGQGTQYF; CDR3 DNA: TGCAGCGTTGCCGGGCAGGGGACGCAGTATTTT
D gene: .; V gene: TRBV11-2; clone size: .; J gene: TRBJ2-1; CDR3 protein: CASSPSPDYNEQFF; CDR3 DNA: TGTGCCAGCAGCCCCAGTCCGGACTACAATGAGCAGTTCTTC
D gene: TRBD2; V gene: TRBV20-1; clone size: .; J gene: TRBJ2-7; CDR3 protein: CSAPGLAVHEQYF; CDR3 DNA: TGCAGTGCACCGGGACTAGCGGTCCACGAGCAGTACTTC
D gene: .; V gene: TRBV6-6; clone size: medium-sized; J gene: TRBJ1-2; CDR3 protein: CASSCRQGICGYTF; CDR3 DNA: TGTGCCAGCAGTTGTCGGCAAGGGATATGTGGCTACACCTTC
D gene: .; V gene: TRBV5-4; clone size: medium-sized; J gene: TRBJ2-7; CDR3 protein: CASSDLHIPHGEQYF; CDR3 DNA: TGTGCCAGCAGCGACCTCCACATTCCCCATGGCGAGCAGTACTTC
D gene: .; V gene: TRBV27; clone size: medium-sized; J gene: TRBJ2-7; CDR3 protein: CASSLGPSAYEQYF; CDR3 DNA: TGTGCCAGCAGTTTGGGCCCTAGCGCCTACGAGCAGTACTTC
D gene: TRBD1; V gene: TRBV10-3; clone size: .; J gene: TRBJ2-1; CDR3 protein: CAIKGQGPNEQFF; CDR3 DNA: TGTGCCATCAAGGGACAGGGTCCCAATGAGCAGTTCTTC
D gene: TRBD2; V gene: TRBV12-3/TRBV12-4; clone size: .; J gene: TRBJ2-1; CDR3 protein: CASIRGTSDYNEQFF; CDR3 DNA: TGTGCCAGCATCAGGGGGACTAGCGATTACAATGAGCAGTTCTTC